These 15 T cell receptor beta chains came from one sample sequenced in a study of regulatory T cells in long-lasting Graves disease. Time point specified: newly diagnosed GD, antithyroid drugs for less than 3 months. With RNA extracted from PBMCs as input, the TCR library was made. HTBI primers from iRepertoire and Arm-PCR of CDR3 regions yielded the TCR beta libraries. One entry per CDR3 protein results from TCRdb running MiXCR on the multiplex PCR reads. This repertoire shows hundreds of thousands of distinct CDR3 sequences, 15% to 17% found once; its top ten account for about 20%. Sequenced material: peripheral blood mononuclear cells (PBMCs), taken at new diagnosis, from a patient treated with antithyroid drugs. The receptors originated from a female donor with Graves disease.

This clonotype was seen a handful of times. The rearrangement joins TRBV19 to TRBJ1-5; tentative D call: TRBD1 (5 bases). Trimming took 3 bases from V and 6 from J, leaving 12 bases between them. The CDR3 extends over 14 amino acids. The V gene's germline CDR1 is LNHDA and CDR2 SQIVND (reference sequence). In nucleotides, the CDR3 is TGTGCCAGTAGTATTGCAGGGTCGGGTCAGCCCCAGCATTTT. It specifies CASSIAGSGQPQHF. Complete variable domain (other parts from reference TRBV19 and TRBJ1-5): DGGITQSPKYLFRKEGQNVTLSCEQNLNHDAMYWYRQDPGQGLRLIYYSQIVNDFQKGDIAEGYSVSREKKESFPLTVTSAQKNPTAFYLCASSIAGSGQPQHFGDGTRLSIL.

This clonotype came up a few times. The chain has TRBV6-2 or TRBV6-3 and TRBJ2-5; D perhaps matches TRBD2 (5 bases). The CDR3 contains 15 residues. Trimming removed 1 base at V and 4 bases at J, with 13 bases between. Looked up from germline, CDR1 is MNHEY and CDR2 is SVGEGT. The CDR3 region is CASSYFLAEIETQYF. The CDR3 DNA is TGTGCCAGCAGTTACTTCCTAGCTGAAATAGAGACCCAGTACTTC.

This clonotype was seen many times. V usage is TRBV6-1 and J usage is TRBJ2-7, with D possibly matching TRBD1 (6 bases). Germline assignment: CDR1 MNHNS and CDR2 SASEGT. The CDR3 runs 13 residues. V lost 9 bases to trimming and J lost 4 bases, with 16 bases between them. Here the CDR3 reads CARLDRLSYEQYF. The CDR3 bases are TGTGCCAGACTCGACAGGCTCTCTTACGAGCAGTACTTC.

This clonotype was recorded at least ten times. The rearrangement joins TRBV7-2 to TRBJ2-2, with D possibly being TRBD1 (5 bases). V was trimmed by 5 bases and J by 8 bases, leaving 21 bases between them. The CDR3 length is 16 residues. Germline CDR1 reads SGHTA; CDR2 reads FQGNSA. CDR3 sequence (DNA): TGTGCCAGCAGCCCCCTGGTTGCAGGGCTGAGGGGGGAGCTGTTTTTT. It specifies CASSPLVAGLRGELFF.

In this sample, this clonotype turned up many times. V usage is TRBV20-1 and J usage is TRBJ2-1, with D possibly being TRBD2 (7 bases). The V end lost 7 bases, the J end lost 8 bases, and 15 bases lay between the germline ends. CDR1 is DFQATT and CDR2 is SNEGSKA in the germline V gene (reference sequence). This CDR3 comprises 12 residues. In DNA, the CDR3 is TGCAGTGTTAAGGGGGGGTACCATGAGCAGTTCTTC. Translated: CSVKGGYHEQFF.

This clonotype was found many times. The gene calls are TRBV29-1 and TRBJ2-5; the match to TRBD2 covers 8 bases. V was clipped by 7 bases and J by 3 bases; unmatched bases: 4. Germline CDR1 and CDR2: SQVTM and ANQGSEA. The CDR3 loop spans 12 amino acids. The CDR3 sequence: CSGSGGEETQYF. The DNA of the CDR3 is TGCAGCGGATCGGGAGGGGAAGAGACCCAGTACTTC.

Ten or more counts support this clonotype. V and J are TRBV2 and TRBJ2-7; a weak D match, TRBD1 (5 bases). The germline CDR1 and CDR2 sequences are SNHLY and FYNNEI. V lost 9 bases, J lost 3 bases, and 18 bases lay in between. CDR3 length equals 14 residues. CDR3 in amino acids: CASGAKAGDYEQYF. The CDR3 DNA reads TGTGCCAGTGGGGCGAAAGCAGGAGACTACGAGCAGTACTTC.

This clonotype was seen many times. J is TRBJ2-3 and V is TRBV3-1; 7 bases align to TRBD1. Germline V gene lookup returns CDR1 LGHDT and CDR2 YNNKEL (reference sequence). The length of the CDR3 is 14 residues. V shed 2 bases and J 6 bases; nucleotides not matched to a gene: 5. CDR3 region: CASSQFDRADTQYF. The CDR3 bases are TGTGCCAGCAGCCAATTCGACAGGGCCGATACGCAGTATTTT.

For the CDR3, the DNA is TGTGCCAGCAGCGCCAGCTCGGCAGACACCTCTGGAAACACCATATATTTT. This gives the protein CASSASSADTSGNTIYF. The rearrangement links TRBV9 to TRBJ1-3; no clear D gene. CDR1 is SGDLS and CDR2 is YYNGEE in the germline V gene. The CDR3 runs to 17 residues. V was shortened by 3 bases and J by 0 bases, with 16 bases between the two germline ends.

This clonotype was counted many times. The chain employs TRBV7-9 and TRBJ2-7, with 8 bases that match TRBD2. Unmatched junction bases numbered 5, after V lost 4 bases and J lost 6 bases. There are 13 residues in the CDR3. The germline V gene has CDR1 SEHNR and CDR2 FQNEAQ (reference sequence). CDR3 DNA sequence: TGTGCCAGCAGCTCCGGACTAGCAGCCGAGCAGTACTTC. Its translation: CASSSGLAAEQYF.

This chain uses TRBV6-5 with TRBJ2-7; TRBD2 aligns across 15 bases. The end of the DNA aligns better with TRBJ2-1, so the J call may be wrong. Per germline, CDR1 MNHEY and CDR2 SVGAGI. The CDR3 consists of 16 residues. The CDR3 DNA reads TGTGCCAGCAGTTACTACGGGACTAGCGGGGGGTATGAGCAGTTCTTC. It encodes CASSYYGTSGGYEQFF.

This clonotype has ten or more counts. The chain links TRBV20-1 to TRBJ2-7; 14 bases map to TRBD2. This CDR3 is built from 16 residues. J gave up 7 bases and V 3 bases, and 11 bases lay outside the gene matches. Germline loops: CDR1 DFQATT, CDR2 SNEGSKA (reference sequence). The CDR3 DNA is TGCAGTGCTAGTAGAGGGGGACTAGCGGGAGCTAGGGAGCAGTACTTC. Its protein is CSASRGGLAGAREQYF.

This clonotype was detected ten times or more. The chain combines TRBV4-1 with TRBJ2-1; D is uncertain. Germline CDR1 is MGHRA and CDR2 is YSYEKL. The CDR3 covers 14 residues. Trimming shortened V by 1 base and J by 13 bases, and 17 bases separated the two germline ends. CDR3: CASSQAVLRDDQFF. CDR3 DNA: TGCGCCAGCAGCCAAGCGGTCCTACGCGACGACCAGTTCTTC.

Turning to this clonotype: This may come from a read error, since a much larger clone is one base off. The CDR3 sequence is CASRIIQGAWVYTF. The CDR3 DNA reads TGTGCCAGCAGAATTATACAGGGGGCCTGGGTCTACACCTTC. The rearrangement joins TRBV11-2 to TRBJ1-2, with TRBD1 identical over 9 bases. The CDR3 totals 14 residues. Germline assignment: CDR1 SGHAT and CDR2 FQNNGV. Unmatched junction bases numbered 12, after V lost 6 bases and J lost 10 bases. Complete variable domain (other parts from reference TRBV11-2 and TRBJ1-2): EAGVAQSPRYKIIEKRQSVAFWCNPISGHATLYWYQQILGQGPKLLIQFQNNGVVDDSQLPKDRFSAERLKGVDSTLKIQPAKLEDSAVYLCASRIIQGAWVYTFGSGTRLTVV.

This clonotype was counted a few times. One junction end does not reproduce the germline sequence, and a read error may be involved. V usage is TRBV6-1 and J usage is TRBJ2-7; unclear D gene. The CDR3 has 15 residues. The germline gives CDR1 MNHNS, CDR2 SASEGT. The CDR3 is CASGRRRRPLYEQCF. Here the CDR3 DNA reads TGTGCCAGCGGGCGGCGGCGACGACCGCTCTACGAGCAGTGCTTC.